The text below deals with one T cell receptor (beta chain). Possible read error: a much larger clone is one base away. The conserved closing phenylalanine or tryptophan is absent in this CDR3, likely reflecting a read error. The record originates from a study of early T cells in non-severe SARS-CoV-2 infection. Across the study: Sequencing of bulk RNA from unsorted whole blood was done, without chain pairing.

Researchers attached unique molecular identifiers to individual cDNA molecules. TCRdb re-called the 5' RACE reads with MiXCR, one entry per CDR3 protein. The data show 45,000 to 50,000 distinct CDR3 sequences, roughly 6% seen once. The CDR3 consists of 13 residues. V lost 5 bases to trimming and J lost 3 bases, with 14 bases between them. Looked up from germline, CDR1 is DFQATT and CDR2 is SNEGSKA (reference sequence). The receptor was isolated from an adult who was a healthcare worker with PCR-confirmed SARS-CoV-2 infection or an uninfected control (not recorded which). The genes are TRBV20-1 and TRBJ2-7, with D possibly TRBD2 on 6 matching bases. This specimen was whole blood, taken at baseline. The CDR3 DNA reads TGCAGTGCTGTGCGGGACGGAGACTACGAGCAGTACTCC. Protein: CSAVRDGDYEQYS.